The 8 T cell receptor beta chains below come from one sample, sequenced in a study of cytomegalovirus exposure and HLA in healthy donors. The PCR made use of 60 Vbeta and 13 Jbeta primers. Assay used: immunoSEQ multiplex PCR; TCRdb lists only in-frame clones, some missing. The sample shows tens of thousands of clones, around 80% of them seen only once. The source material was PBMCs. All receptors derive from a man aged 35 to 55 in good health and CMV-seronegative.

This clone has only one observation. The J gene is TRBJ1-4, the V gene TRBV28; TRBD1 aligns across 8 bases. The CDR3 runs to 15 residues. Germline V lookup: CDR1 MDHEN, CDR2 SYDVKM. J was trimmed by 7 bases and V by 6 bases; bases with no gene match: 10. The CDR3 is CASSPPDRGREKLFF. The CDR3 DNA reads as TGTGCCAGCAGCCCTCCCGACAGGGGACGTGAAAAACTGTTTTTT.

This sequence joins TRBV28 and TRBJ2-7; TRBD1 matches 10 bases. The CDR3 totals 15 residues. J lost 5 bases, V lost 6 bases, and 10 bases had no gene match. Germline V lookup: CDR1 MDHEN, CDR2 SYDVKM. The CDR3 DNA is TGTGCCAGCAGAAAGACAGGGGGCGTCGTTCACGAGCAGTACTTC. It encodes CASRKTGGVVHEQYF.

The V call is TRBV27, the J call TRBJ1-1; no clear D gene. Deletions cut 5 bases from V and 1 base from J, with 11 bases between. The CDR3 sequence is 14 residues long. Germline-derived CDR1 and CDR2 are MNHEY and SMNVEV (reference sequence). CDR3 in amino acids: CASSPHTANTEAFF. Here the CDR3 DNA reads TGTGCCAGCAGTCCCCACACAGCGAACACTGAAGCTTTCTTT.

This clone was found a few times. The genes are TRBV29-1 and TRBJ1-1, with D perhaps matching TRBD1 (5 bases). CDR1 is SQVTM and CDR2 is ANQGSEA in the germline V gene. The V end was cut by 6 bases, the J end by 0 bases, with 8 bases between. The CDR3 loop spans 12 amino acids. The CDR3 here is CSVGVLNTEAFF. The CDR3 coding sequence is TGCAGCGTAGGGGTGCTGAACACTGAAGCTTTCTTT.

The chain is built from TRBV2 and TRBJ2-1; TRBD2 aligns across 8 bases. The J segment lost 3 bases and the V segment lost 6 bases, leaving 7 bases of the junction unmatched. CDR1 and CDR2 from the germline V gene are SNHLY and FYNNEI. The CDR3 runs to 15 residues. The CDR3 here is CASRIAGSLYNEQFF. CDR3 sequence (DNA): TGTGCCAGCAGGATAGCGGGGAGCCTCTACAATGAGCAGTTCTTC.

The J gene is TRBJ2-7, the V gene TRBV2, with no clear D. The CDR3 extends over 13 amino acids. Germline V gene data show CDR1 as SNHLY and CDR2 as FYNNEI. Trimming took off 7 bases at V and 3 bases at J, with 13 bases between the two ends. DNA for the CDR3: TGTGCCAGCATACGGCAGGTACTCTACGAGCAGTACTTC. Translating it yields CASIRQVLYEQYF. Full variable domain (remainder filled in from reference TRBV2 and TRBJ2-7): EPEVTQTPSHQVTQMGQEVILRCVPISNHLYFYWYRQILGQKVEFLVSFYNNEISEKSEIFDDQFSVERPDGSNFTLKIRSTKLEDSAMYFCASIRQVLYEQYFGPGTRLTVT.

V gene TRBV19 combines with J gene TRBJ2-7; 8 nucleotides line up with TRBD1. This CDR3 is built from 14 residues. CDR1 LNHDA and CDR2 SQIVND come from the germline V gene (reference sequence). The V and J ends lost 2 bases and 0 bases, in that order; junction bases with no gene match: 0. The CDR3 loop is CASSIQGASYEQYF. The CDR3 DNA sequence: TGTGCCAGTAGTATACAGGGGGCCTCCTACGAGCAGTACTTC.

The chain's CDR3 is CASRGLAGGYEQYF. CDR3 sequence (DNA): TGTGCCAGTAGGGGACTAGCGGGAGGCTACGAGCAGTACTTC. The chain employs TRBV19 and TRBJ2-7, with TRBD2 matching 15 bases. The CDR3 has 14 residues. The J segment lost 3 bases and the V segment lost 6 bases, leaving 0 bases of the junction unmatched. Germline loops: CDR1 LNHDA, CDR2 SQIVND (reference sequence).